Below, 6 T cell receptor beta chains from the same sample are listed, as sequenced in a study of T cells after yellow fever vaccination. TCRdb re-derived calls from the 5' RACE reads in MiXCR, one entry per CDR3 protein. The sample shows approximately 160,000 distinct CDR3 sequences, approximately 6% of them seen only once. The specimen comprised CD4+ T cells sorted from PBMCs, sampled on the day of the first yellow fever vaccination. All receptors derive from a man between 18 and 35 years old who received the YFV17D yellow fever vaccine.

This clonotype has only a few counts. V usage is TRBV7-2 and J usage is TRBJ2-1; weak D call: TRBD1 (5 bases). CDR1 is SGHTA and CDR2 is FQGNSA in the germline V gene. The CDR3 has 14 residues. Deletions cut 4 bases from V and 7 bases from J, with 14 bases between. CDR3 region: CASSSQVGENEQFF. CDR3 bases: TGTGCCAGCAGCTCTCAAGTAGGGGAAAATGAGCAGTTCTTC.

In this sample, this clonotype turned up many times. CDR3 amino acids: CASSLVDEGGTEAFF. CDR3 bases: TGTGCCAGCAGCTTAGTCGATGAAGGGGGCACTGAAGCTTTCTTT. J is TRBJ1-1 and V is TRBV7-9; TRBD1 might be the D (6 bases). Between the trimmed V and J ends, which lost 1 base and 4 bases, there was a span of 13 bases. The CDR3 sequence is 15 residues long. Per the germline V gene, CDR1 is SEHNR and CDR2 is FQNEAQ (reference sequence).

Within the sample, this clonotype is medium-sized. The chain combines TRBV5-1 with TRBJ2-5, with D possibly matching TRBD1 (6 bases). Per germline, CDR1 SGHRS and CDR2 YFSETQ. This CDR3 is 14 amino acids long. The V and J ends lost 1 base and 5 bases respectively, with 12 bases between them. CDR3 region: CASSLLGAGETQYF. As DNA, the CDR3 is TGCGCCAGCAGCTTGTTGGGGGCCGGGGAGACCCAGTACTTC.

This clonotype came up many times. The chain carries TRBV12-3 or TRBV12-4 and TRBJ1-1, with D uncertain. The length of the CDR3 is 13 residues. V lost 3 bases and J lost 0, with 5 bases in between. CDR3 residues: CASSFQMNTEAFF. For the CDR3, the DNA is TGTGCCAGCAGTTTCCAGATGAACACTGAAGCTTTCTTT.

Ten or more counts support this clonotype. This chain uses TRBV4-3 with TRBJ2-5, with D possibly matching TRBD1 (5 bases). V gave up 2 bases and J gave up 4 bases, with 11 bases separating them. CDR1 is LGHNA and CDR2 is YSLEER in the germline V gene. The CDR3 has 14 amino acids. The CDR3 region has the DNA TGCGCCAGCAGCCAACTACAGGCGCGAGAGACCCAGTACTTC. Residues: CASSQLQARETQYF.

J is TRBJ1-1 and V is TRBV18; 7 nucleotides agree with TRBD1. After removal of 7 bases from V and 11 bases from J, the junction contained 10 bases not matched to a gene. The CDR3 runs to 12 residues. Germline CDR1 reads KGHSH; CDR2 reads LQKENI. CDR3 bases: TGTGCCAGCTTTCTTTATAGGGGGCGCGCTTTCTTT. Amino acids: CASFLYRGRAFF.